This T cell receptor beta chain was captured by sequencing in a study of blood T cells in healthy people across ages. General study results and limits: Observed TCR beta diversity per million T cells went down as age went up. This fall followed a roughly linear course with age. Long-lived donors carried more naive CD4+ cells and greater diversity than aged donors.

Details on this clonotype: Its specificity is unknown.

A sample-barcoded 5' primer and a J-beta primer mix were used in a second PCR of roughly 6 to 11 cycles. TCRdb processed the 5' RACE reads anew with MiXCR; each CDR3 protein has one entry. The sample includes 1.5 million to 2 million distinct CDR3 sequences, about 50% seen only once; the top ten take roughly 2.1%. Healthy Caucasian individuals from Russia aged about 6 to 90 served as donors. In each sample, at least 6 million PBMCs were isolated. Trimming at V came to 3 bases and at J to 7 bases, leaving 6 bases not matched to a gene. The CDR3 has 14 residues. The germline gives CDR1 DFQATT, CDR2 SNEGSKA (reference sequence).

This receptor was taken from a middle-aged woman in good health. This chain links TRBV20-1 with TRBJ1-5, with TRBD1 matching over 10 bases. Material for sequencing was blood. CDR3 nucleotides: TGCAGTGCTAGGAGGACAGGGGGACGACAGCCCCAGCATTTT. It encodes CSARRTGGRQPQHF.